The next 27 T cell receptor beta chains were all read from a single sample in a study of blood T cell repertoires in COVID-19. Using immunoSEQ multiplex PCR, the repertoire was profiled, and TCRdb retains in-frame clones only, with some absent. The sample contains approximately 75,000 clones, 80% of which appear only once. Sequencing was done on a sample of peripheral blood. All receptors come from a man over 45 with COVID-19, enrolled during active disease.

V gene TRBV15 combines with J gene TRBJ1-1; tentatively, D is TRBD1 (6 bases). The germline gives CDR1 LNHNV, CDR2 YYDKDF (reference sequence). The CDR3 has 14 residues. Trimming left V 5 bases short and J 5 bases short, with 15 bases between. The CDR3 DNA reads TGTGCCACCAGCGTTAAATCAGGGGATACTGAAGCTTTCTTT. Amino acids: CATSVKSGDTEAFF.

This clone was recorded only once. The V and J genes are TRBV24-1 and TRBJ2-1; 7 bases are a match to TRBD2. The V gene end was trimmed by 4 bases and the J gene end by 9 bases; junction bases not matched to a gene: 5. Germline CDR1 is KGHDR and CDR2 is SFDVKD. The CDR3 runs 13 residues. The CDR3 reads CATSDLGTTEQFF. The DNA of the CDR3 is TGTGCCACCAGTGACCTGGGGACTACTGAGCAGTTCTTC.

The CDR3 protein is CASRSTGGTGELFF. In DNA, the CDR3 is TGTGCCAGCAGGAGTACAGGGGGCACCGGGGAGCTGTTTTTT. The chain is built from TRBV27 and TRBJ2-2; TRBD1 matches at 8 bases. The CDR3 consists of 14 residues. Germline V gene lookup returns CDR1 MNHEY and CDR2 SMNVEV (reference sequence). With 6 bases clipped from V and 4 bases from J, the junction kept 4 bases outside the gene matches.

The chain has TRBV6-6 and TRBJ2-7; D gene unclear. With 1 base removed from V and 6 bases from J, the gap between germline ends came to 4 bases. The CDR3 consists of 11 residues. Germline V CDR1 and CDR2: MNHNY, SVGAGI (reference sequence). CDR3 protein: CASSYLAEQYF. Here the CDR3 DNA reads TGTGCCAGCAGTTACTTGGCCGAGCAGTACTTC.

In its sample, this clone was seen a few times. This chain links TRBV30 with TRBJ1-2, with D possibly being TRBD1 (5 bases). Germline V CDR1 and CDR2: GTSNPN, SVGIG (reference sequence). This CDR3 is 15 amino acids long. V was trimmed by 2 bases and J by 2 bases, leaving 15 bases between them. CDR3 sequence: CAWSYRTRTNYGYTF. DNA for the CDR3: TGTGCCTGGAGTTACCGGACACGGACCAACTATGGCTACACCTTC.

The chain couples TRBV5-1 to TRBJ1-1, with D possibly matching TRBD1 (5 bases). The CDR3 is made up of 15 amino acids. V was pared by 0 bases and J by 2 bases, with 11 bases between. From germline, CDR1 is SGHRS and CDR2 YFSETQ. The chain's CDR3 is CASSLGGGANTEAFF. The CDR3 bases are TGCGCCAGCAGCTTGGGCGGGGGAGCTAACACTGAAGCTTTCTTT.

The chain carries TRBV18 and TRBJ1-3; D unclear. This CDR3 is built from 13 residues. Germline lookup yields CDR1 KGHSH and CDR2 LQKENI. V was pared by 3 bases and J by 6 bases, with 9 bases between. The chain's CDR3 is CASSPGAVNTIYF. For the CDR3, the DNA is TGTGCCAGCTCACCCGGAGCGGTAAACACCATATATTTT.

J is TRBJ1-2 and V is TRBV7-2; weak D call: TRBD1 (5 bases). The CDR3 has 14 residues. Germline-derived CDR1 and CDR2 are SGHTA and FQGNSA. Trimming removed 2 bases at V and 8 bases at J, with 15 bases between. Here the CDR3 reads CASSLFRGVRGYTF. CDR3 coding DNA: TGTGCCAGCAGCTTATTTCGGGGGGTTAGGGGCTACACCTTC.

The chain uses TRBV28 and TRBJ1-1, with D possibly TRBD1 on 6 matching bases. The V and J ends lost 6 bases and 5 bases respectively, with 22 bases between them. CDR3 length equals 16 residues. Germline CDR1 and CDR2: MDHEN and SYDVKM. The CDR3, as DNA: TGTGCCAGCAGGCCGTCCGGGGGGGCAGGGGTGACTGAAGCTTTCTTT. As protein: CASRPSGGAGVTEAFF. The full variable domain, completed using reference TRBV28 and TRBJ1-1, is DVKVTQSSRYLVKRTGEKVFLECVQDMDHENMFWYRQDPGLGLRLIYFSYDVKMKEKGDIPEGYSVSREKKERFSLILESASTNQTSMYLCASRPSGGAGVTEAFFGQGTRLTVV.

V gene TRBV9 combines with J gene TRBJ2-1; TRBD2 aligns across 7 bases. Germline values: CDR1 SGDLS, CDR2 YYNGEE. The CDR3 spans 16 residues. Losses at the gene ends were 4 bases for V and 0 bases for J; bases not matched to a gene: 7. The CDR3 region has the DNA TGTGCCAGCAGCTCTTCGGGCGGGAGCTCCTACAATGAGCAGTTCTTC. It specifies CASSSSGGSSYNEQFF.

The chain carries TRBV9 and TRBJ2-1, with D unclear. This CDR3 has 15 amino acids. The V and J ends lost 0 bases and 3 bases respectively, with 10 bases between them. Germline values: CDR1 SGDLS, CDR2 YYNGEE. CDR3 amino acids: CASSVDLVDYNEQFF. CDR3 bases: TGTGCCAGCAGCGTAGACTTGGTCGACTACAATGAGCAGTTCTTC. Full variable domain (remainder filled in from reference TRBV9 and TRBJ2-1): DSGVTQTPKHLITATGQRVTLRCSPRSGDLSVYWYQQSLDQGLQFLIQYYNGEERAKGNILERFSAQQFPDLHSELNLSSLELGDSALYFCASSVDLVDYNEQFFGPGTRLTVL.

The chain couples TRBV3-1 (or the pseudogene TRBV3-2) to TRBJ2-1; TRBD2 agrees at 13 bases. The ends lost 4 bases at V and 10 bases at J; junction bases unmatched: 4. The CDR3 runs 14 residues. Germline V gene data show CDR1 as LGHDT and CDR2 as YNNKEL (reference sequence). CDR3 region: CASSRTSGRSEQFF. As DNA, the CDR3 is TGTGCCAGCAGCCGGACTAGCGGGAGATCGGAGCAGTTCTTC.

This clone came up once. This sequence joins TRBV25-1 and TRBJ2-2; 10 bases agree with TRBD1. Germline-derived CDR1 and CDR2 are MGHDK and SYGVNS. With V trimmed by 3 bases and J by 7 bases, 11 bases remained unmatched. The CDR3 consists of 17 residues. The CDR3: CASSDPRQGARVGELFF. As DNA, the CDR3 is TGTGCCAGCAGTGACCCTAGACAGGGGGCGCGGGTCGGGGAGCTGTTTTTT.

This chain connects TRBV28 to TRBJ2-7; 7 bases line up with TRBD1. The CDR3 spans 14 residues. Losses at the gene ends were 7 bases for V and 6 bases for J; bases not matched to a gene: 12. From germline, CDR1 is MDHEN and CDR2 SYDVKM. In DNA, the CDR3 is TGTGCCAGCACCCTAACAGGGGACCAGGGCGAGCAGTACTTC. As protein: CASTLTGDQGEQYF.

This clone was seen once. The chain joins TRBV5-4 to TRBJ1-2, with TRBD1 as a possible D gene (6 bases). V was clipped by 0 bases and J by 3 bases, with 6 bases between them. The CDR3 loop spans 13 amino acids. Per germline, CDR1 SGHNT and CDR2 YYREEE (reference sequence). In nucleotides, the CDR3 is TGTGCCAGCAGCTTGGCAGGGGACTATGGCTACACCTTC. Amino acid sequence: CASSLAGDYGYTF.

J is TRBJ1-1 and V is TRBV5-1; D may be TRBD1 (5 bases). CDR3 size: 14 residues. CDR1 and CDR2 from the germline V gene are SGHRS and YFSETQ. V was cut by 4 bases and J by 3 bases, with 13 bases left in between. This CDR3 is CASSAGWGDTEAFF. Written as DNA, the CDR3 is TGCGCCAGCAGCGCAGGGTGGGGGGACACTGAAGCTTTCTTT.

This clone appeared once. V gene TRBV24-1 combines with J gene TRBJ1-2; D is possibly TRBD1 (5 bases). The CDR3 sequence is 11 residues long. In germline, CDR1 is KGHDR, CDR2 SFDVKD. V was clipped by 6 bases and J by 8 bases, with 9 bases between them. The CDR3 spells CATSRGDGYTF. In DNA form, the CDR3 reads TGTGCCACCAGTCGGGGGGACGGCTACACCTTC.

The chain uses TRBV11-2 and TRBJ2-6; the D gene is possibly TRBD1 (6 bases). V lost 4 bases and J lost 4, with 11 bases in between. Germline V CDR1 and CDR2: SGHAT, FQNNGV. The CDR3 covers 15 residues. CDR3 in DNA: TGTGCCAGCAGCTCACAGGGATCCGGGGCCAACGTCCTGACTTTC. It encodes CASSSQGSGANVLTF. Drawing the rest from reference TRBV11-2 and TRBJ2-6, the complete variable domain is EAGVAQSPRYKIIEKRQSVAFWCNPISGHATLYWYQQILGQGPKLLIQFQNNGVVDDSQLPKDRFSAERLKGVDSTLKIQPAKLEDSAVYLCASSSQGSGANVLTFGAGSRLTVL.

J is TRBJ2-6 and V is TRBV6-5; 8 positions match TRBD2. The CDR3 consists of 15 residues. Germline assignment: CDR1 MNHEY and CDR2 SVGAGI. Losses at the gene ends were 6 bases for V and 4 bases for J; bases not matched to a gene: 5. In nucleotides, the CDR3 is TGTGCCAGCAGACCCCTAGCGGGCGGGGCCAACGTCCTGACTTTC. The encoded protein is CASRPLAGGANVLTF.

The chain recombines TRBV9 with TRBJ2-3; tentative D call: TRBD2 (5 bases). CDR1 is SGDLS and CDR2 is YYNGEE in the germline V gene. The CDR3 loop spans 14 amino acids. V was cut by 0 bases and J by 0 bases, with 5 bases left in between. This chain's CDR3 is CASSVGGSTDTQYF. The CDR3 coding sequence is TGTGCCAGCAGCGTAGGCGGGAGCACAGATACGCAGTATTTT.

This rearrangement joins TRBV28 to TRBJ2-7; 7 positions agree with TRBD1. The CDR3 extends over 14 amino acids. J lost 2 bases, V lost 6 bases, and 7 bases had no gene match. CDR1 and CDR2 from the germline V gene are MDHEN and SYDVKM. The CDR3 is CASRSGTAAYEQYF. As DNA, the CDR3 is TGTGCCAGCAGATCCGGGACAGCCGCCTACGAGCAGTACTTC.

The table lists this clone with a count of one. This CDR3 is CASSERDRVGWGLAGDRATQYF. CDR3 nucleotides: TGTGCCAGCAGTGAAAGGGACAGGGTAGGATGGGGACTAGCGGGAGATCGCGCGACCCAGTACTTC. The chain employs TRBV6-1 and TRBJ2-5, with 14 bases identical to TRBD2. Looked up from germline, CDR1 is MNHNS and CDR2 is SASEGT. The CDR3 runs 22 residues. The V segment lost 2 bases and the J segment 7 bases; nucleotides outside the gene matches: 24.

The chain joins TRBV5-1 to TRBJ2-1, with D uncertain. The CDR3 extends over 14 amino acids. The V gene lost 2 bases and the J gene lost 6 bases, with 12 bases spanning the gap. Looked up from germline, CDR1 is SGHRS and CDR2 is YFSETQ. Here the CDR3 reads CASSFEQTSNEQFF. In nucleotides, the CDR3 is TGCGCCAGCAGCTTCGAGCAGACTTCCAATGAGCAGTTCTTC.

Of note for this clone: Its ends do not fully match the called genes, so a read error is possible. The V gene is TRBV7-9, the J gene TRBJ1-6; no clear D. The CDR3 consists of 15 residues. Germline CDR1 and CDR2: SEHNR and FQNEAQ (reference sequence). The CDR3 DNA reads TGTGCCAGCAGCTTGGAAATTGACTATTATTCACCCCTCCACTTT. Translation: CASSLEIDYYSPLHF.

The chain combines TRBV29-1 with TRBJ2-3, with D possibly matching TRBD1 (5 bases). The CDR3 is 19 residues long. Germline values: CDR1 SQVTM, CDR2 ANQGSEA. V lost 5 bases to trimming and J lost 2 bases, with 29 bases between them. For the CDR3, the DNA is TGCAGCGTTCAAAAAGCAGGGAAAGGGCACCGATACACCACAGATACGCAGTATTTT. It specifies CSVQKAGKGHRYTTDTQYF.

The gene calls are TRBV19 and TRBJ1-4; D not resolved. V lost 5 bases and J 7 bases, leaving 14 bases between the germline ends. The CDR3 sequence is 14 residues long. Germline V gene data show CDR1 as LNHDA and CDR2 as SQIVND (reference sequence). This CDR3 reads CASSPTTRVEKLFF. For the CDR3, the DNA is TGTGCCAGTAGTCCGACTACTCGGGTTGAAAAACTGTTTTTT.

The V call is TRBV2, the J call TRBJ1-2; maybe TRBD1 (6 bases). Germline loops: CDR1 SNHLY, CDR2 FYNNEI. The CDR3 length is 15 residues. V was trimmed by 3 bases and J by 3 bases, leaving 14 bases between them. The CDR3 protein is CASSDSQGSDYGYTF. The CDR3 DNA reads TGTGCCAGCAGTGATAGCCAGGGGTCTGACTATGGCTACACCTTC.